Presented here are 5 T cell receptor beta chains from one specimen sequenced in a study of blood T cell repertoires in COVID-19. Profiling relied on immunoSEQ multiplex PCR, and the TCRdb table lists in-frame clones only, not all of them. Among around 99,000 clones listed, less than 85% were seen once. Sequenced material: peripheral blood. These TCRs come from a middle-aged man who had recovered from COVID-19.

This clone was observed a single time. The CDR3 is CASSLEGQGRTEAFF. The CDR3 DNA is TGTGCCAGCAGCTTAGAGGGACAGGGGAGGACTGAAGCTTTCTTT. The chain employs TRBV7-9 and TRBJ1-1; 10 bases align to TRBD1. The V segment lost 1 base and the J segment 5 bases; nucleotides outside the gene matches: 4. Germline V gives CDR1 SEHNR, CDR2 FQNEAQ (reference sequence). The CDR3 length is 15 residues. The full variable domain, with the rest looked up from reference TRBV7-9 and TRBJ1-1, is DTGVSQNPRHKITKRGQNVTFRCDPISEHNRLYWYRQTLGQGPEFLTYFQNEAQLEKSRLLSDRFSAERPKGSFSTLEIQRTEQGDSAMYLCASSLEGQGRTEAFFGQGTRLTVV.

This clone was seen only a few times. The CDR3 is CASSYRRLAEAYEQYF. The CDR3 DNA follows: TGTGCCAGCAGTTACAGGAGACTAGCGGAAGCCTACGAGCAGTACTTC. The chain is built from TRBV6-5 and TRBJ2-7; TRBD2 matches 9 bases. The V segment lost 2 bases and the J segment 2 bases; nucleotides outside the gene matches: 7. The CDR3 is made up of 16 amino acids. Germline V gene sequence: CDR1 MNHEY, CDR2 SVGAGI.

In nucleotides, the CDR3 is TGTGCCAGCAGTGAAGAGGGGGCTAGGGGCAATGAGCAGTTCTTC. Amino acid sequence: CASSEEGARGNEQFF. The V gene is TRBV2, the J gene TRBJ2-1, with TRBD1 matching 7 bases. This CDR3 is built from 15 residues. The germline V gene has CDR1 SNHLY and CDR2 FYNNEI. The V gene end was trimmed by 1 base and the J gene end by 6 bases; junction bases not matched to a gene: 6.

The count of this clone is one. J is TRBJ1-6 and V is TRBV5-4, with D perhaps TRBD1 (6 bases). The germline V gene has CDR1 SGHNT and CDR2 YYREEE (reference sequence). CDR3 length: 16 residues. Trimming shortened V by 4 bases and J by 0 bases, and 11 bases separated the two germline ends. The CDR3 DNA sequence: TGTGCCAGCAGCGACCAGGGGAGCTCCTATAATTCACCCCTCCACTTT. This gives the protein CASSDQGSSYNSPLHF.

V gene TRBV28 combines with J gene TRBJ2-7; D might be TRBD2 (7 bases). Per the germline V gene, CDR1 is MDHEN and CDR2 is SYDVKM. The length of the CDR3 is 13 residues. The germline V and J ends were trimmed by 11 bases and 0 bases, with 14 bases remaining between them. In DNA form, the CDR3 reads TGTGCCGTGGGGGGGGCCCCCTCCTACGAGCAGTACTTC. Translation: CAVGGAPSYEQYF.